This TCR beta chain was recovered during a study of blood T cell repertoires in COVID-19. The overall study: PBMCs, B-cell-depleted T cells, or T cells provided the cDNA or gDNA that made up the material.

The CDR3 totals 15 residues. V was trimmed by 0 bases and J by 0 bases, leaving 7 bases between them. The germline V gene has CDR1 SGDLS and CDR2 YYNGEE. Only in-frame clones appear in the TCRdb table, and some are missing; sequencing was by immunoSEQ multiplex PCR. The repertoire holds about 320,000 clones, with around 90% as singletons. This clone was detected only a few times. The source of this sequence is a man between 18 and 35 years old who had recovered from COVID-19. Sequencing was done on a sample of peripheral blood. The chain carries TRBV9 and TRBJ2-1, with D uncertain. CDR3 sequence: CASSVVAGSYNEQFF. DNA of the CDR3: TGTGCCAGCAGCGTAGTAGCTGGCTCCTACAATGAGCAGTTCTTC.